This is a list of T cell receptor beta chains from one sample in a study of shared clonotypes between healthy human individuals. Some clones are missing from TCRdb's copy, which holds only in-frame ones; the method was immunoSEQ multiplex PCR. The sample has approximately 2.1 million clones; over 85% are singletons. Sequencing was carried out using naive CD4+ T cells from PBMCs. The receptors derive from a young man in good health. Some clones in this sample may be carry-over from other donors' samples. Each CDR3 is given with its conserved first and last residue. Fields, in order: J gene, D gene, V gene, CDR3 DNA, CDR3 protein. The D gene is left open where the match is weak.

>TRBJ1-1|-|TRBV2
TGTGCCAGCACAGGGTTTGGCACTGAAGCTTTCTTT
CASTGFGTEAFF
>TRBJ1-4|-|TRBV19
TGTGCCACTTACTCCAGGTTGGAAACGGAAAAACTGTTTTTT
CATYSRLETEKLFF
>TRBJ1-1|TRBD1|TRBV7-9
TGTGCCAGCATCCGTGGACAGGGGGACACTGAAGCTTTCTTT
CASIRGQGDTEAFF
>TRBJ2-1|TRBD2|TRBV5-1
TGCGCCAGCAGCCCCCCTCCGGCGGGAGGGCCAGGGAATGAGCAGTTCTTC
CASSPPPAGGPGNEQFF
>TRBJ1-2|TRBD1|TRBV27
TGTGCCAGCAGTCCCCGGACAGGTATCTATGGCTACACCTTC
CASSPRTGIYGYTF
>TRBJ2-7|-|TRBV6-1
TGTGCCAGCAGTGAAGCTCCCGGGACGAACTACGAGCAGTACTTC
CASSEAPGTNYEQYF
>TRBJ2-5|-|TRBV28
TGTGCCAGCAGTTGGAGGGGAATGGAGACCCAGTACTTC
CASSWRGMETQYF
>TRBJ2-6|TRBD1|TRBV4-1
TGCGCCAGCAGCCTAACCCGGGACAGGGTGAGCTCTGGGGCCAACGTCCTGACTTTC
CASSLTRDRVSSGANVLTF
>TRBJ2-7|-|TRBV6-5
TGTGCCAGCCGGACGGAAGGCTACGGCGAGCAGTACTTC
CASRTEGYGEQYF
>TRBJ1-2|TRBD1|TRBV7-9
TGTGCCAGCAGCTTAGGAGTAACAGGGGACGGCTACACCTTC
CASSLGVTGDGYTF